This T cell receptor beta chain stems from a study of cytomegalovirus exposure and HLA in healthy donors. General study findings and limits: Among TCR sequences, most were rare, though some public TCRs appeared in many donors.

Repertoires were generated with immunoSEQ multiplex PCR, while TCRdb's copy carries only in-frame clones and drops some. The table has some 120,000 clones, 85% to 90% seen once. The length of the CDR3 is 15 residues. Trimming at V came to 5 bases and at J to 0 bases, leaving 5 bases not matched to a gene. Looked up from germline, CDR1 is MNHEY and CDR2 is SMNVEV (reference sequence). Remarks on this clone: Its target is not known.

The rearrangement uses TRBV27 and TRBJ2-3, with 7 bases identical to TRBD2. This sequence originates from a man aged 30-40 years in good health and CMV-seronegative. Sequencing was done on a sample of PBMCs. CDR3 DNA sequence: TGTGCCAGCAGTCGACCAGCGGGGAGCACAGATACGCAGTATTTT. Protein product: CASSRPAGSTDTQYF.